Listed below are T cell receptor beta chains from one sample, sequenced in a study of blood T cell repertoires in COVID-19. Libraries were prepared by immunoSEQ multiplex PCR; TCRdb keeps only in-frame clonotypes and omits some of them. The sample has some 110,000 clones; approximately 80% are singletons. Sequenced material: peripheral blood. Receptor source: a man between 65 and 85 years old with acute or convalescent COVID-19. CDR3s include the opening cysteine and the closing phenylalanine or tryptophan. The D gene is left open where the match is weak. A row's size may be missing; if present it is once, few, many or a size class.

v_gene: TRBV5-6
d_gene: NA
j_gene: TRBJ2-7
abundance: NA
CDR3nt: TGTGCCAGCAGCTCGTCGGGGGGCTGGGACGAGCAGTACTTC
CDR3aa: CASSSSGGWDEQYF

v_gene: TRBV7-3
d_gene: NA
j_gene: TRBJ2-1
abundance: NA
CDR3nt: TGTGCCAGCAGCAAGGACACAAACTCCTACAATGAGCAGTTCTTC
CDR3aa: CASSKDTNSYNEQFF

v_gene: TRBV6-2/TRBV6-3
d_gene: NA
j_gene: TRBJ1-3
abundance: few
CDR3nt: TGTGCCAGCAGTTGGCAGGAGGTACCGCTACCTGGAAACACCATATATTTT
CDR3aa: CASSWQEVPLPGNTIYF

v_gene: TRBV15
d_gene: NA
j_gene: TRBJ2-3
abundance: NA
CDR3nt: TGTGCCACCAGCAGGGAGGTCACAGATACGCAGTATTTT
CDR3aa: CATSREVTDTQYF

v_gene: TRBV19
d_gene: NA
j_gene: TRBJ2-5
abundance: NA
CDR3nt: TGTGCCAGTAGGGGGGGAGAGACCCAGTACTTC
CDR3aa: CASRGGETQYF

v_gene: TRBV6-5
d_gene: NA
j_gene: TRBJ1-1
abundance: NA
CDR3nt: TGTGCCAGCAGTAGCCCCAGGGAAAGTAACACTGAAGCTTTCTTT
CDR3aa: CASSSPRESNTEAFF

v_gene: TRBV28
d_gene: TRBD1
j_gene: TRBJ2-2
abundance: NA
CDR3nt: TGTGCCAGCACCGGGACAGGGGACACCGGGGAGCTGTTTTTT
CDR3aa: CASTGTGDTGELFF

v_gene: TRBV29-1
d_gene: TRBD2
j_gene: TRBJ2-7
abundance: NA
CDR3nt: TGCAGCGTCTTACTAGCGGGAGGAACCTACGAGCAGTACTTC
CDR3aa: CSVLLAGGTYEQYF

v_gene: TRBV7-9
d_gene: NA
j_gene: TRBJ1-5
abundance: NA
CDR3nt: TGTGCCAGCAGCTCAGGGGAAGGGATACCCAGCAATCAGCCCCAGCATTTT
CDR3aa: CASSSGEGIPSNQPQHF

v_gene: TRBV7-6
d_gene: TRBD1
j_gene: TRBJ1-4
abundance: NA
CDR3nt: TGTGCCAGCAGCCCACACCTAGGACAGGTTGATGAAAAACTGTTTTTT
CDR3aa: CASSPHLGQVDEKLFF

v_gene: TRBV7-7
d_gene: TRBD1
j_gene: TRBJ2-1
abundance: few
CDR3nt: TGTGCCAGCAGCTCCGGACAGGGCAATGAGCAGTTCTTC
CDR3aa: CASSSGQGNEQFF

v_gene: TRBV19
d_gene: TRBD1
j_gene: TRBJ1-1
abundance: few
CDR3nt: TGTGCCAGTAGTATGGGACAGGGGTCTCTCGTCACTGAAGCTTTCTTT
CDR3aa: CASSMGQGSLVTEAFF

v_gene: TRBV18
d_gene: TRBD1
j_gene: TRBJ2-7
abundance: once
CDR3nt: TGTGCCAGCTCACCACAACGGACAGGGGGCACTTACGAGCAGTACTTC
CDR3aa: CASSPQRTGGTYEQYF

v_gene: TRBV7-2
d_gene: NA
j_gene: TRBJ1-1
abundance: NA
CDR3nt: TGTGCCAGCAGCTCTAAGGGAGGCACTGAAGCTTTCTTT
CDR3aa: CASSSKGGTEAFF

v_gene: TRBV2
d_gene: NA
j_gene: TRBJ1-1
abundance: NA
CDR3nt: TGTGCCAGCACGTCGCAGGAAAACACTGAAGCTTTCTTT
CDR3aa: CASTSQENTEAFF

v_gene: TRBV2
d_gene: TRBD1
j_gene: TRBJ1-2
abundance: NA
CDR3nt: TGTGCCAGCAGGGGGACAGGTGCCTATGGCTACACCTTC
CDR3aa: CASRGTGAYGYTF

v_gene: TRBV18
d_gene: NA
j_gene: TRBJ2-3
abundance: NA
CDR3nt: TGTGCCAGCTCCCCGCGGATGGGTTCAGCGACAGATACGCAGTATTTT
CDR3aa: CASSPRMGSATDTQYF

v_gene: TRBV7-3
d_gene: TRBD2
j_gene: TRBJ2-3
abundance: NA
CDR3nt: TGTGCCAGCAGCCCTAGCGGCCGCACAGATACGCAGTATTTT
CDR3aa: CASSPSGRTDTQYF

v_gene: TRBV9
d_gene: TRBD2
j_gene: TRBJ2-7
abundance: once
CDR3nt: TGTGCCAGCAGCGAACTAGCGGGGGCTGACTACGAGCAGTACTTC
CDR3aa: CASSELAGADYEQYF

v_gene: TRBV27
d_gene: TRBD2
j_gene: TRBJ2-7
abundance: NA
CDR3nt: TGTGCCAGCAGTTTCAAAGCGGGACCATACGAGCAGTACTTC
CDR3aa: CASSFKAGPYEQYF

v_gene: TRBV7-2
d_gene: NA
j_gene: TRBJ1-2
abundance: NA
CDR3nt: TGTGCCAGCAGCTTAGTTCGGGGAACTAACTATGGCTACACCTTC
CDR3aa: CASSLVRGTNYGYTF

v_gene: TRBV12-1
d_gene: NA
j_gene: TRBJ1-1
abundance: NA
CDR3nt: TGTGCCAGCAGCCTATCCGGACTCGGGGTAGCTTTCTTT
CDR3aa: CASSLSGLGVAFF

v_gene: TRBV9
d_gene: NA
j_gene: TRBJ2-1
abundance: NA
CDR3nt: TGTGCCAGCGGGGAGGGGACAGGATACAATGAGCAGTTCTTC
CDR3aa: CASGEGTGYNEQFF

v_gene: TRBV5-1
d_gene: NA
j_gene: TRBJ1-4
abundance: NA
CDR3nt: TGCGCCAGCAGCCCGGACAGTACTAATGAAAAACTGTTTTTT
CDR3aa: CASSPDSTNEKLFF

v_gene: TRBV5-1
d_gene: NA
j_gene: TRBJ2-7
abundance: NA
CDR3nt: TGCGCCAGCAGCTTGGCAGCAGACAACTCCTACGAGCAGTACTTC
CDR3aa: CASSLAADNSYEQYF

v_gene: TRBV7-9
d_gene: NA
j_gene: TRBJ2-7
abundance: NA
CDR3nt: TGTGCCAGCAGCTTTCCCCCGGGAAGGGTAGGCTACGAGCAGTACTTC
CDR3aa: CASSFPPGRVGYEQYF

v_gene: TRBV7-3
d_gene: NA
j_gene: TRBJ2-3
abundance: NA
CDR3nt: TGTGCCAGCGGTATAGCATCCCAGACGCAGTATTTT
CDR3aa: CASGIASQTQYF

v_gene: TRBV4-1
d_gene: NA
j_gene: TRBJ1-3
abundance: NA
CDR3nt: TGCGCCAGCAGCCATCCGGGAACTCTCTCTGGAAACACCATATATTTT
CDR3aa: CASSHPGTLSGNTIYF

v_gene: TRBV6-5
d_gene: TRBD1
j_gene: TRBJ1-2
abundance: few
CDR3nt: TGTGCCAGCACTCAACAGGGGGCTAACTATGGCTACACCTTC
CDR3aa: CASTQQGANYGYTF

v_gene: TRBV30
d_gene: NA
j_gene: TRBJ1-4
abundance: NA
CDR3nt: TGTGCCTGGAGTGTAAGGTCAGGAAATGAAAAACTGTTTTTT
CDR3aa: CAWSVRSGNEKLFF

v_gene: TRBV5-6
d_gene: TRBD1
j_gene: TRBJ1-1
abundance: NA
CDR3nt: TGTGCCAGCAGCCTACAGGGGGGGAACACTGAAGCTTTCTTT
CDR3aa: CASSLQGGNTEAFF

v_gene: TRBV30
d_gene: NA
j_gene: TRBJ2-2
abundance: few
CDR3nt: TGTGCCGGAGGTTTTGGGACCGGGGAGCTGTTTTTT
CDR3aa: CAGGFGTGELFF

v_gene: TRBV4-1
d_gene: NA
j_gene: TRBJ2-2
abundance: few
CDR3nt: TGCGCCAGCAGCCCTCGAGGGGGGGCGAACACCGGGGAGCTGTTTTTT
CDR3aa: CASSPRGGANTGELFF

v_gene: TRBV4-1
d_gene: NA
j_gene: TRBJ2-5
abundance: NA
CDR3nt: TGCGCCAGCAGCCGGGGGCCGGGACAAGAGACCCAGTACTTC
CDR3aa: CASSRGPGQETQYF

v_gene: TRBV5-6
d_gene: NA
j_gene: TRBJ2-1
abundance: NA
CDR3nt: TGTGCCAGCAGTTCAGGACTGTACAATGAGCAGTTCTTC
CDR3aa: CASSSGLYNEQFF

v_gene: TRBV6-5
d_gene: NA
j_gene: TRBJ1-2
abundance: NA
CDR3nt: TGTGCCAGCTCCAGGCAAGGTGATGGCTACACCTTC
CDR3aa: CASSRQGDGYTF

v_gene: TRBV5-5
d_gene: NA
j_gene: TRBJ1-4
abundance: NA
CDR3nt: TGTGCCAGCAGCCTGCTCAGTACCGAAAAACTGTTTTTT
CDR3aa: CASSLLSTEKLFF

v_gene: TRBV5-1
d_gene: TRBD2
j_gene: TRBJ2-5
abundance: few
CDR3nt: TGCGCCAGCAGCTTGGCTGGGACTAGCGGGGAGACCCAGTACTTC
CDR3aa: CASSLAGTSGETQYF

v_gene: TRBV7-9
d_gene: TRBD1
j_gene: TRBJ1-5
abundance: NA
CDR3nt: TGTGCCAGCAGCCGGACAGGAGAAGTTCAGCCCCAGCATTTT
CDR3aa: CASSRTGEVQPQHF

v_gene: TRBV6-5
d_gene: NA
j_gene: TRBJ1-3
abundance: NA
CDR3nt: TGTGCCAGCACCATGGGGGGCTCTGGAAACACCATATATTTT
CDR3aa: CASTMGGSGNTIYF

v_gene: TRBV5-6
d_gene: TRBD1
j_gene: TRBJ1-2
abundance: NA
CDR3nt: TGTGCCAGCAGCCGTCGACAGGGTGACTATGGCTACACCTTC
CDR3aa: CASSRRQGDYGYTF

v_gene: TRBV2
d_gene: TRBD1
j_gene: TRBJ2-5
abundance: NA
CDR3nt: TGTGCCAGCAGTCCCAGGACAGGGGAAGAGACCCAGTACTTC
CDR3aa: CASSPRTGEETQYF

v_gene: TRBV11-2
d_gene: NA
j_gene: TRBJ2-2
abundance: NA
CDR3nt: TGTGCCAGCAGCTTAGTAAGGGGAGGCACCGGGGAGCTGTTTTTT
CDR3aa: CASSLVRGGTGELFF

v_gene: TRBV29-1
d_gene: TRBD1
j_gene: TRBJ2-2
abundance: few
CDR3nt: TGCAGCGTAGCCTCGGGACAGGGAATATCCGGGGAGCTGTTTTTT
CDR3aa: CSVASGQGISGELFF

v_gene: TRBV9
d_gene: NA
j_gene: TRBJ2-7
abundance: NA
CDR3nt: TGTGCCAGCAGCGCAGACCCCGTGGGGGGGGGCCTACTCGGGCAGTACTTC
CDR3aa: CASSADPVGGGLLGQYF

v_gene: TRBV11-1
d_gene: NA
j_gene: TRBJ2-7
abundance: NA
CDR3nt: TGTGCCAGCAGCTCCAGGACTGTCTACGAGCAGTACTTC
CDR3aa: CASSSRTVYEQYF

v_gene: TRBV7-2
d_gene: NA
j_gene: TRBJ1-4
abundance: NA
CDR3nt: TGTGCCAGCAGCTTAGCGCGACAGGAGAATGAAAAACTGTTTTTT
CDR3aa: CASSLARQENEKLFF

v_gene: TRBV3-1/TRBV3-2
d_gene: NA
j_gene: TRBJ2-5
abundance: NA
CDR3nt: TGTGCCAGCAGCCAAGTGGCGGGGAACCAAGAGACCCAGTACTTC
CDR3aa: CASSQVAGNQETQYF

v_gene: TRBV14
d_gene: TRBD1
j_gene: TRBJ1-2
abundance: once
CDR3nt: TGTGCCAGCAGCCAAATCGACAGGGGAAACAACTATGGCTACACCTTC
CDR3aa: CASSQIDRGNNYGYTF

v_gene: TRBV19
d_gene: NA
j_gene: TRBJ2-7
abundance: NA
CDR3nt: TGTGCCAGTAGTATGAGCGGACAGAACTACGAGCAGTACTTC
CDR3aa: CASSMSGQNYEQYF

v_gene: TRBV28
d_gene: TRBD2
j_gene: TRBJ2-5
abundance: NA
CDR3nt: TGTGCCAGCAGTCACAGACTAGCGGGAGGGCCGGAGACCCAGTACTTC
CDR3aa: CASSHRLAGGPETQYF

v_gene: TRBV6-5
d_gene: NA
j_gene: TRBJ1-1
abundance: NA
CDR3nt: TGTGCCAGCAGTTACTCGACGGCGGGGAAGAACACTGAAGCTTTCTTT
CDR3aa: CASSYSTAGKNTEAFF